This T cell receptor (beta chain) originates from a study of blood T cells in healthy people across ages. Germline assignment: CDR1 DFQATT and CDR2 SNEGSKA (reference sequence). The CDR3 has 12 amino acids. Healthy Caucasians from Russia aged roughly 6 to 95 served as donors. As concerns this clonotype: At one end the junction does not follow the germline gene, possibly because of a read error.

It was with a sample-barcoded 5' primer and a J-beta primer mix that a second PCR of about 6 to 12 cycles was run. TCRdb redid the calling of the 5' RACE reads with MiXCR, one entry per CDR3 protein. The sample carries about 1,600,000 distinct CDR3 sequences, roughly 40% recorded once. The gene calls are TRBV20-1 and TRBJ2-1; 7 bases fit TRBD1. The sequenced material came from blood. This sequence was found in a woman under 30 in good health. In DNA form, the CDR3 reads TGCGGTGCTGGGGGACAGTACAATGAGCAGTTCTTC. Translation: CGAGGQYNEQFF.